The entry below gives a single TCR beta chain sequence along with its context. Time point in this sample: after neoadjuvant nivolumab, at surgical resection. Germline CDR1 is SNHLY and CDR2 is FYNNEI. The CDR3 is made up of 17 amino acids. With 5 bases clipped from V and 10 bases from J, the junction kept 14 bases outside the gene matches. This sample is drawn from a study of neoadjuvant anti-PD-1 for oral cavity cancer. On the study more broadly: Before surgery, most patients got three to four biweekly 3 mg/kg nivolumab doses. Patients without progression received a fourth nivolumab dose around day 43, then surgical resection on days 50-56.

Produced via immunoSEQ multiplex PCR; TCRdb's table is partial and in-frame only. The sample shows more than 25,000 clones, 80% of them seen only once. The J gene is TRBJ1-6, the V gene TRBV2, with 10 positions matching TRBD1. The source of this sequence is a person between 40 and 85 years old with oral cavity squamous cell carcinoma. Sequenced here: PBMCs, sampled after nivolumab (anti-PD-1) treatment. The CDR3 DNA reads TGTGCCAGCAGTCAATACCCGGCGGGGACAGGGGTCTCACCCCTCCACTTT. Protein: CASSQYPAGTGVSPLHF.